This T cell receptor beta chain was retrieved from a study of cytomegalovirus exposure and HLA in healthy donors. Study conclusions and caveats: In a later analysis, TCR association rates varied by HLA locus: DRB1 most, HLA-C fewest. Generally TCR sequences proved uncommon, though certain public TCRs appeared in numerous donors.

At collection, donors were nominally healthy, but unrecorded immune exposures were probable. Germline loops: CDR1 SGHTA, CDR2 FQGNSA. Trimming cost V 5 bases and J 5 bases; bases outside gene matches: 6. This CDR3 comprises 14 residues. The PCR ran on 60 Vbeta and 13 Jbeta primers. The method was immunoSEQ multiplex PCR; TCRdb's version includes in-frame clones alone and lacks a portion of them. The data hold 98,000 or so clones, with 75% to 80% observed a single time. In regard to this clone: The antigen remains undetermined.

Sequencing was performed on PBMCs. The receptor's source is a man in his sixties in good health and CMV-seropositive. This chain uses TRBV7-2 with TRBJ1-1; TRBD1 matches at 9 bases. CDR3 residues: CASSPDRGYTEAFF. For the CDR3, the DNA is TGTGCCAGCAGCCCCGACAGGGGGTATACTGAAGCTTTCTTT.